These 27 T cell receptor beta chains came from one sample sequenced in a study of identical twins. TCRdb redid the calling of the 5' RACE reads with MiXCR, one entry per CDR3 protein. The data contain some 690,000 distinct CDR3 sequences, 20% to 25% of them seen just once; the ten biggest clones take up 4.3%. This same sample was also taken into another study, of T cells expressing NK-cell markers.

Sample: PBMCs. The receptors originated from a young woman in good health.

This rearrangement joins TRBV6-1 to TRBJ2-7, with TRBD2 matching over 10 bases. CDR1 MNHNS and CDR2 SASEGT come from the germline V gene. J was trimmed by 3 bases and V by 9 bases; bases with no gene match: 8. The CDR3 spans 14 residues. The CDR3, as DNA: TGTGCCAGTGGAGAGCTAGCGGGAGTCTACGAGCAGTACTTC. This gives the protein CASGELAGVYEQYF.

V and J are TRBV5-6 and TRBJ1-1; D gene uncertain. The germline CDR1 and CDR2 sequences are SGHDT and YYEEEE. The CDR3 has 12 amino acids. The V end lost 4 bases, the J end lost 8 bases, and 12 bases lay between the germline ends. The CDR3 nucleotides read TGTGCCAGCAGCCTATATCGAGCAGAAGCTTTCTTT. Translation: CASSLYRAEAFF.

The J gene is TRBJ2-7, the V gene TRBV20-1; D uncertain. Germline lookup yields CDR1 DFQATT and CDR2 SNEGSKA (reference sequence). V lost 1 base and J lost 0, with 13 bases in between. The CDR3 has 15 amino acids. The CDR3 loop is CSARAQPASSYEQYF. In nucleotides, the CDR3 is TGCAGTGCTAGAGCACAGCCAGCGAGCTCCTACGAGCAGTACTTC.

This clonotype was picked up a small number of times. The J gene is TRBJ1-2, the V gene TRBV12-3 or TRBV12-4; 8 bases are shared with TRBD1. Unmatched junction bases numbered 10, after V lost 5 bases and J lost 5 bases. CDR3 length: 15 residues. The CDR3, as DNA: TGTGCCAGCAGTGATACAGGGGGGAACGGATATGGCTACACCTTC. Protein product: CASSDTGGNGYGYTF.

Here the CDR3 DNA reads TGTGCCAGCAGTTACAGGGGCATCTCTGGAAACACCATATATTTT. Translating it yields CASSYRGISGNTIYF. The chain carries TRBV12-3 or TRBV12-4 and TRBJ1-3; 7 positions agree with TRBD1. The J segment lost 0 bases and the V segment lost 4 bases, leaving 3 bases of the junction unmatched. CDR3 length: 15 amino acids.

The chain couples TRBV7-8 to TRBJ2-1; 9 nucleotides align to TRBD1. The CDR3 extends over 15 amino acids. The V gene's germline CDR1 is SGHVS and CDR2 FQNEAQ. V lost 4 bases and J lost 4; bases outside the gene matches: 5. The CDR3 DNA reads TGTGCCAGCAGCTCCTGGGGGACAGGGTACAATGAGCAGTTCTTC. It specifies CASSSWGTGYNEQFF.

J is TRBJ1-5 and V is TRBV20-1, with D possibly TRBD1 on 6 matching bases. The CDR3 sequence is 14 residues long. Germline V gene sequence: CDR1 DFQATT, CDR2 SNEGSKA (reference sequence). Trimming shortened V by 5 bases and J by 2 bases, and 13 bases separated the two germline ends. The CDR3 coding sequence is TGCAGTGCTCACAGGGAGGGAGGCAATCAGCCCCAGCATTTT. Residues: CSAHREGGNQPQHF.

In its sample, this clonotype was seen many times. The chain carries TRBV5-1 and TRBJ2-7; D gene uncertain. This CDR3 has 12 amino acids. Germline lookup yields CDR1 SGHRS and CDR2 YFSETQ. The germline V and J ends were trimmed by 0 bases and 5 bases, with 6 bases remaining between them. DNA of the CDR3: TGCGCCAGCAGCTTGGTGGGGAACGAGCAGTACTTC. Encoded protein: CASSLVGNEQYF.

This clonotype was seen more than once but under ten times. The chain has TRBV6-1 and TRBJ1-6; D gene unclear. Germline CDR1 MNHNS, CDR2 SASEGT. The CDR3 extends over 15 amino acids. V was trimmed by 6 bases and J by 13 bases, leaving 22 bases between them. CDR3 sequence reads: CASRPRAGGGWPLHF. In nucleotides, the CDR3 is TGTGCCAGCAGACCTCGGGCAGGCGGTGGTTGGCCCCTCCACTTT.

This clonotype was detected only a few times. The chain employs TRBV5-1 and TRBJ2-7; 9 bases map to TRBD1. V lost 4 bases, J lost 3 bases, and 8 bases stayed unmatched. Germline CDR1 and CDR2: SGHRS and YFSETQ. This CDR3 region has 15 residues. CDR3 sequence reads: CASSRGQGIFYEQYF. The CDR3 nucleotides read TGCGCCAGCAGCCGGGGACAGGGAATCTTCTACGAGCAGTACTTC.

The chain employs TRBV12-3 or TRBV12-4 and TRBJ1-1, with D possibly TRBD1 on 6 matching bases. Trimming pared 2 bases from V and 6 bases from J, leaving 16 bases between. This CDR3 comprises 15 residues. The CDR3 DNA reads TGTGCCAGCAGTTTATCAGGGGTTGGAGGGGCTGAAGCTTTCTTT. Protein product: CASSLSGVGGAEAFF.

This clonotype was observed a handful of times. The chain recombines TRBV6-5 with TRBJ2-1; TRBD2 matches at 11 bases. The CDR3 length is 15 residues. The germline CDR1 and CDR2 sequences are MNHEY and SVGAGI. Unmatched junction bases numbered 5, after V lost 2 bases and J lost 8 bases. The CDR3, as DNA: TGTGCCAGCAGTTACGGTAGCGGGAGGGCCGATGAGCAGTTCTTC. Translated, it gives CASSYGSGRADEQFF.

The table lists this clonotype with a few counts. This chain links TRBV10-3 with TRBJ2-7; 8 nucleotides match TRBD2. The CDR3 has 13 residues. After removal of 11 bases from V and 5 bases from J, the junction contained 11 bases not matched to a gene. Germline CDR1 and CDR2: ENHRY and SYGVKD. The CDR3, as DNA: TGTGCCCACACGGGGGGGGCTCAGGACGAGCAGTACTTC. It translates to CAHTGGAQDEQYF.

V gene TRBV20-1 combines with J gene TRBJ2-7, with TRBD2 identical over 13 bases. In germline, CDR1 is DFQATT, CDR2 SNEGSKA (reference sequence). The V gene end was trimmed by 5 bases and the J gene end by 6 bases; junction bases not matched to a gene: 4. This CDR3 region has 13 residues. CDR3 DNA: TGCAGTGCTCGACTAGCGGGAGGTGGCGAGCAGTACTTC. Amino acids: CSARLAGGGEQYF.

This clonotype was found a few times. The chain carries TRBV20-1 and TRBJ2-5, with 13 bases identical to TRBD2. Germline CDR1 DFQATT, CDR2 SNEGSKA (reference sequence). This CDR3 contains 16 residues. The trim removed 5 bases at V and 2 bases at J, leaving 8 bases unmatched. CDR3 nucleotide sequence: TGCAGTGCTTGGACTAGCGGGGGAGGACTGCAAGAGACCCAGTACTTC. This translates into CSAWTSGGGLQETQYF.

The chain employs TRBV4-3 and TRBJ2-1, with no clear D. Germline V gives CDR1 LGHNA, CDR2 YSLEER. V shed 4 bases and J shed 5 bases, with 12 bases lying between them. There are 14 residues in the CDR3. In DNA, the CDR3 is TGCGCCAGCAGCCCCTTTTCTTTTGACAATGAGCAGTTCTTC. As protein: CASSPFSFDNEQFF.

This clonotype was found a few times. CDR3 protein: CASSYSGGSSGANVLTF. The DNA for the CDR3 is TGTGCCAGCAGTTATAGTGGGGGATCCTCTGGGGCCAACGTCCTGACTTTC. The chain couples TRBV27 to TRBJ2-6; the D gene could be TRBD1 or TRBD2 (5 bases each). This CDR3 region has 17 residues. The germline gives CDR1 MNHEY, CDR2 SMNVEV (reference sequence). V lost 4 bases to trimming and J lost 0 bases, with 13 bases between them.

This clonotype was observed a few times. The J gene is TRBJ1-3, the V gene TRBV5-1; D remains unclear. Germline V gene sequence: CDR1 SGHRS, CDR2 YFSETQ. The CDR3 consists of 16 residues. The V end lost 4 bases, the J end lost 6 bases, and 20 bases lay between the germline ends. The CDR3 region is CASSRTGPQSINTIYF. CDR3 DNA sequence: TGCGCCAGCAGCCGGACCGGACCGCAGTCTATAAACACCATATATTTT.

In this sample, this clonotype turned up a few times. The V call is TRBV6-5, the J call TRBJ2-3, with D possibly matching TRBD1 (5 bases). Germline V CDR1 and CDR2: MNHEY, SVGAGI. V was cut by 0 bases and J by 1 base, with 11 bases left in between. CDR3 size: 16 residues. This chain's CDR3 is CASSYSGRPRTDTQYF. The CDR3 coding sequence is TGTGCCAGCAGTTACTCGGGGCGCCCACGCACAGATACGCAGTATTTT.

This clonotype was observed at least ten times. The V gene is TRBV7-9, the J gene TRBJ2-7; no reliable D call. The CDR3 spans 12 residues. V lost 6 bases and J 0 bases, leaving 6 bases between the germline ends. The germline V gene has CDR1 SEHNR and CDR2 FQNEAQ (reference sequence). The chain's CDR3 is CASSPVSYEQYF. In nucleotides, the CDR3 is TGTGCCAGCAGTCCCGTCTCCTACGAGCAGTACTTC.

This clonotype was seen more than once but under ten times. This chain links TRBV6-5 with TRBJ1-2, with D unresolved. V was shortened by 0 bases and J by 4 bases, with 12 bases between the two germline ends. Germline CDR1 and CDR2: MNHEY and SVGAGI. The CDR3 covers 15 residues. For the CDR3, the DNA is TGTGCCAGCAGTTACTCGGCAGCTCGACTCTATGGCTACACCTTC. The encoded protein is CASSYSAARLYGYTF.

V is TRBV7-2 and J is TRBJ1-2; 7 bases are shared with TRBD1. The CDR3 is 16 amino acids. Per germline, CDR1 SGHTA and CDR2 FQGNSA. J lost 4 bases, V lost 1 base, and 9 bases had no gene match. The CDR3 region is CASSLVSRTGGYGYTF. CDR3 DNA sequence: TGTGCCAGCAGCTTAGTATCTCGGACAGGAGGCTATGGCTACACCTTC.

This clonotype was recorded a few times. This sequence joins TRBV20-1 and TRBJ2-1; 7 bases fit TRBD2. This CDR3 spans 16 amino acids. CDR1 and CDR2 (germline): DFQATT, SNEGSKA (reference sequence). The J segment lost 3 bases and the V segment lost 0 bases, leaving 8 bases of the junction unmatched. The DNA for the CDR3 is TGCAGTGCTAGAGATGGGGCGAGGACTAGCTACAATGAGCAGTTCTTC. Translated: CSARDGARTSYNEQFF.

This clonotype was detected a few times. The gene calls are TRBV6-1 and TRBJ2-7; D is perhaps TRBD1 (7 bases). The V end lost 6 bases, the J end lost 0 bases, and 27 bases lay between the germline ends. The CDR3 sequence is 19 residues long. Looked up from germline, CDR1 is MNHNS and CDR2 is SASEGT. The CDR3 reads CASSRGGGTASFFSYEQYF. CDR3 nucleotide sequence: TGTGCCAGCAGCCGCGGAGGAGGGACAGCGTCCTTTTTCTCCTACGAGCAGTACTTC.

CDR3: CASTSDAGFLYNEQFF. The CDR3 region has the DNA TGCGCCAGTACCTCTGATGCGGGCTTTTTGTACAATGAGCAGTTCTTC. V gene TRBV10-2 combines with J gene TRBJ2-1; perhaps TRBD2 as D (5 bases). Germline V gene data show CDR1 as WSHSY and CDR2 as SAAADI. This CDR3 has 16 residues. V gave up 9 bases and J gave up 4 bases, with 22 bases separating them.

This clonotype was seen more than once but under ten times. The rearrangement links TRBV7-2 to TRBJ2-3; 14 bases are a match to TRBD2. Trimming took 4 bases from V and 7 from J; bases not matched to a gene: 7. Germline lookup yields CDR1 SGHTA and CDR2 FQGNSA. This CDR3 comprises 16 residues. In DNA form, the CDR3 reads TGTGCCAGCAGCTGGCCCGGGACTAGCGGGAGTCATACGCAGTATTTT. Protein: CASSWPGTSGSHTQYF.

CDR3: CSARVFSAGELFF. CDR3 in DNA: TGCAGTGCTAGAGTGTTTAGCGCCGGGGAGCTGTTTTTT. This chain connects TRBV20-1 to TRBJ2-2, with D possibly matching TRBD2 (5 bases). Looked up from germline, CDR1 is DFQATT and CDR2 is SNEGSKA (reference sequence). Trimming took 1 base from V and 6 from J, leaving 9 bases between them. This CDR3 comprises 13 residues.